The clone carrying this T cell receptor beta chain was picked up many times. Its antigen is unidentified. The data stem from a study of response to subunit inactivated influenza vaccine. Findings and limits, study-wide: Few new T cells, the authors suggested, are recruited by each seasonal influenza vaccination.

Germline V gene data show CDR1 as SGHAT and CDR2 as FQNNGV. The ends lost 0 bases at V and 9 bases at J; junction bases unmatched: 3. This CDR3 contains 13 residues. TCRdb processed the RT-PCR reads anew with MiXCR; each CDR3 protein has one entry. The repertoire consists of under 200,000 distinct CDR3 sequences, with about a tenth occurring once and the leading ten covering over 10%. This clonotype was sampled from a middle-aged man who received an inactivated influenza vaccine. The source was non-naive T cells sorted from PBMCs, collected about 40 days after vaccination. This chain connects TRBV11-2 to TRBJ1-1, with TRBD1 matching over 8 bases. The DNA of the CDR3 is TGTGCCAGCAGCTTAGAAGGGACAGGTAAAGCTTTCTTT. Translating it yields CASSLEGTGKAFF.